The present T cell receptor beta chain was sequenced within a study of T-cell reconstitution after alpha-beta-depleted transplantation in children. Unique molecular identifiers were used to barcode this TCRbeta library. TCRdb analysed the PCR reads with MiXCR anew, one entry per CDR3 protein. The data show about 6,200 distinct CDR3 sequences, over 12% seen once. CDR1 is LNHNV and CDR2 is YYDKDF in the germline V gene (reference sequence). V was pared by 11 bases and J by 0 bases, with 10 bases between. The CDR3 covers 12 residues. This clonotype is medium-sized in the sample. The receptor comes from a boy aged 10-17 years with acute lymphoblastic leukemia, due to receive a stem cell transplant. This chain uses TRBV15 with TRBJ1-1, with unresolved D. The material was PBMCs, obtained before TCRalphabeta/CD19-depleted stem cell transplant. This CDR3 is CASSIMNTEAFF. CDR3 bases: TGTGCCTCATCAATCATGAACACTGAAGCTTTCTTT. The entire variable domain, with the rest obtained from reference TRBV15 and TRBJ1-1, is as follows: DAMVIQNPRYQVTQFGKPVTLSCSQTLNHNVMYWYQQKSSQAPKLLFHYYDKDFNNEADTPDNFQSRRPNTSFCFLDIRSPGLGDTAMYLCASSIMNTEAFFGQGTRLTVV.